These 26 T cell receptor beta chains came from one sample sequenced in a study of CD8 T cells in Susac syndrome. RNA was extracted with the RNeasy kit, and a quantity of roughly 0.5 to 1 ug was reverse transcribed using random hexamers. TCRdb passed the immunoSEQ multiplex PCR reads through MiXCR, listing each CDR3 protein once. Found here are some 130,000 distinct CDR3 sequences, 90% to 95% of them singletons; the top ten hold more than 0.1%. The material sequenced was CD4+ T cells from PBMCs. The receptor set was obtained from a human donor in good health.

This clonotype was observed a single time. This chain uses TRBV20-1 with TRBJ1-2, with 10 bases matching TRBD1. V was pared by 6 bases and J by 4 bases, with 17 bases of the junction left unmatched. Germline CDR1 DFQATT, CDR2 SNEGSKA (reference sequence). The length of the CDR3 is 17 residues. This chain's CDR3 is CSASRGPGQGIFYGYTF. The CDR3 region has the DNA TGCAGTGCGTCCCGAGGTCCGGGACAGGGGATATTCTATGGCTACACCTTC.

The chain combines TRBV4-1 with TRBJ2-3; D gene uncertain. Germline CDR1 is MGHRA and CDR2 is YSYEKL. This CDR3 is 13 amino acids long. Trimming stripped 1 base from V and 5 bases from J, with 7 bases between. This CDR3 is CASSQGSRDTQYF. The CDR3 DNA is TGCGCCAGCAGCCAAGGTTCACGAGATACGCAGTATTTT.

This clonotype was counted a single time. J is TRBJ2-5 and V is TRBV19; 7 bases fit TRBD1. The V segment lost 3 bases and the J segment 2 bases; nucleotides outside the gene matches: 3. From germline, CDR1 is LNHDA and CDR2 SQIVND (reference sequence). CDR3 length: 14 amino acids. In nucleotides, the CDR3 is TGTGCCAGTAGTATTATGGGACAGCAAGAGACCCAGTACTTC. This sequence encodes CASSIMGQQETQYF. Drawing the rest from reference TRBV19 and TRBJ2-5, the complete variable domain is DGGITQSPKYLFRKEGQNVTLSCEQNLNHDAMYWYRQDPGQGLRLIYYSQIVNDFQKGDIAEGYSVSREKKESFPLTVTSAQKNPTAFYLCASSIMGQQETQYFGPGTRLLVL.

This chain links TRBV2 with TRBJ2-3; a weak D match, TRBD2 (5 bases). CDR3 length: 15 amino acids. Trimming removed 3 bases at V and 5 bases at J, with 15 bases between. CDR1 and CDR2 (germline): SNHLY, FYNNEI. DNA for the CDR3: TGTGCCAGCAGTGAGCAAGCGGCCCTAGGAGATACGCAGTATTTT. Encoded protein: CASSEQAALGDTQYF.

V gene TRBV5-1 combines with J gene TRBJ2-2; the D is unclear. Germline V CDR1 and CDR2: SGHRS, YFSETQ. The CDR3 runs to 12 residues. The V end lost 1 base, the J end lost 6 bases, and 4 bases lay between the germline ends. The chain's CDR3 is CASSLWSGELFF. CDR3 bases: TGCGCCAGCAGCTTGTGGTCCGGGGAGCTGTTTTTT.

The sample holds one count of this clonotype. The V call is TRBV12-3 or TRBV12-4, the J call TRBJ2-7; 9 bases agree with TRBD2. The CDR3 runs 15 residues. With V trimmed by 4 bases and J by 4 bases, 8 bases remained unmatched. CDR3 sequence (DNA): TGTGCCAGCAGTTCCCGCGGGGGGGCTCCTTACGAGCAGTACTTC. Protein: CASSSRGGAPYEQYF.

The chain recombines TRBV3-1 with TRBJ2-2; tentative D call: TRBD2 (5 bases). Germline V gives CDR1 LGHDT, CDR2 YNNKEL (reference sequence). This CDR3 has 14 amino acids. V lost 2 bases and J 7 bases, leaving 11 bases between the germline ends. DNA of the CDR3: TGTGCCAGCAGCCAACTTGAGGGTTACGGGGAGCTGTTTTTT. Translated, it gives CASSQLEGYGELFF.

The chain couples TRBV24-1 to TRBJ1-4; 8 bases line up with TRBD1. This CDR3 contains 15 residues. The V gene's germline CDR1 is KGHDR and CDR2 SFDVKD. V gave up 2 bases and J gave up 3 bases; unmatched junction bases: 1. CDR3: CATSDSTGANEKLFF. The CDR3 DNA follows: TGTGCCACCAGTGATTCGACAGGGGCTAATGAAAAACTGTTTTTT.

The V gene is TRBV28, the J gene TRBJ2-7, with D tentatively TRBD2 (6 bases). Germline assignment: CDR1 MDHEN and CDR2 SYDVKM. Trimming pared 3 bases from V and 2 bases from J, leaving 11 bases between. CDR3 length: 14 residues. Here the CDR3 reads CASSFSGAAYEQYF. The CDR3, as DNA: TGTGCCAGCAGTTTTTCGGGAGCGGCCTACGAGCAGTACTTC.

The gene calls are TRBV5-1 and TRBJ2-3, with no clear D. Germline V gives CDR1 SGHRS, CDR2 YFSETQ. Trimming cost V 3 bases and J 8 bases, with 16 bases left between them. There are 14 residues in the CDR3. The CDR3 protein is CASSSGPNLGTQYF. The CDR3, as DNA: TGCGCCAGCAGCTCCGGGCCGAACTTGGGTACGCAGTATTTT.

The chain links TRBV6-6 to TRBJ1-5; D unclear. Germline CDR1 MNHNY, CDR2 SVGAGI (reference sequence). Deletions cut 7 bases from V and 4 bases from J, with 11 bases between. The CDR3 spans 13 residues. CDR3 sequence reads: CASTLPGNQPQHF. In DNA, the CDR3 is TGTGCCAGCACCTTGCCCGGGAATCAGCCCCAGCATTTT.

The chain recombines TRBV4-1 with TRBJ2-2; D may be TRBD1 or TRBD2 (5 bases each). CDR3 length equals 13 residues. Trimming stripped 0 bases from V and 7 bases from J, with 6 bases between. The V gene's germline CDR1 is MGHRA and CDR2 YSYEKL. CDR3 coding DNA: TGCGCCAGCAGCCAAGAGGGGGTCGGGGAGCTGTTTTTT. This encodes CASSQEGVGELFF.

The chain is built from TRBV2 and TRBJ1-2, with TRBD1 identical over 8 bases. Per germline, CDR1 SNHLY and CDR2 FYNNEI. This CDR3 comprises 12 residues. V dropped 11 bases and J dropped 5; count of bases not matched to a gene: 7. CDR3 sequence: CAGDRQGYGYTF. The CDR3 bases are TGTGCCGGAGATAGACAGGGGTATGGCTACACCTTC. Filled out from reference TRBV2 and TRBJ1-2, the complete variable domain reads EPEVTQTPSHQVTQMGQEVILRCVPISNHLYFYWYRQILGQKVEFLVSFYNNEISEKSEIFDDQFSVERPDGSNFTLKIRSTKLEDSAMYFCAGDRQGYGYTFGSGTRLTVV.

CDR3 nucleotide sequence: TGTGCCAGCTCACCAGAACTAGCGGGTAACGGGGATACGCAGTATTTT. Translating gives CASSPELAGNGDTQYF. The rearrangement uses TRBV18 and TRBJ2-3; 9 nucleotides agree with TRBD2. Germline CDR1 reads KGHSH; CDR2 reads LQKENI. This CDR3 contains 16 residues. V was clipped by 2 bases and J by 6 bases; unmatched bases: 9.

This chain connects TRBV6-5 to TRBJ2-1; tentatively, D is TRBD2 (6 bases). V lost 6 bases and J lost 12, with 15 bases in between. CDR3 length: 12 amino acids. Germline V gene data show CDR1 as MNHEY and CDR2 as SVGAGI. CDR3 residues: CASREGEAGQFF. CDR3 DNA sequence: TGTGCCAGCAGAGAAGGGGAGGCGGGGCAGTTCTTC.

The rearrangement joins TRBV18 to TRBJ2-7, with D unresolved. V was shortened by 3 bases and J by 3 bases, with 6 bases between the two germline ends. Germline V gene sequence: CDR1 KGHSH, CDR2 LQKENI. The length of the CDR3 is 12 residues. CDR3 bases: TGTGCCAGCTCACCGGCTAGCTACGAGCAGTACTTC. Encoded protein: CASSPASYEQYF. Using reference TRBV18 and TRBJ2-7 for the parts outside the CDR3, the full variable domain is NAGVMQNPRHLVRRRGQEARLRCSPMKGHSHVYWYRQLPEEGLKFMVYLQKENIIDESGMPKERFSAEFPKEGPSILRIQQVVRGDSAAYFCASSPASYEQYFGPGTRLTVT.

The V and J genes are TRBV29-1 and TRBJ2-3; no clear D gene. The V end lost 3 bases, the J end lost 0 bases, and 7 bases lay between the germline ends. Germline-derived CDR1 and CDR2 are SQVTM and ANQGSEA. The CDR3 is 13 residues long. DNA of the CDR3: TGCAGCGTTGATAGTGCCAGCACAGATACGCAGTATTTT. It translates to CSVDSASTDTQYF.

V usage is TRBV7-9 and J usage is TRBJ2-7; 8 bases map to TRBD1. The length of the CDR3 is 14 residues. The J segment lost 1 base and the V segment lost 5 bases, leaving 4 bases of the junction unmatched. Germline-derived CDR1 and CDR2 are SEHNR and FQNEAQ (reference sequence). CDR3 protein: CASSGGTGSYEQYF. In nucleotides, the CDR3 is TGTGCCAGCAGCGGCGGGACAGGTTCCTACGAGCAGTACTTC. Based on the CDR3 plus reference TRBV7-9 and TRBJ2-7, the full variable domain is DTGVSQNPRHKITKRGQNVTFRCDPISEHNRLYWYRQTLGQGPEFLTYFQNEAQLEKSRLLSDRFSAERPKGSFSTLEIQRTEQGDSAMYLCASSGGTGSYEQYFGPGTRLTVT.

The chain employs TRBV7-2 and TRBJ2-3; D remains unclear. CDR1 is SGHTA, CDR2 FQGNSA, per germline. V was shortened by 5 bases and J by 5 bases, with 11 bases between the two germline ends. This CDR3 has 13 residues. The CDR3 nucleotides are TGTGCCAGCAGCGTAACCTTGCGAGATACGCAGTATTTT. This codes for CASSVTLRDTQYF.

The chain has TRBV2 and TRBJ2-2, with 11 bases lining up with TRBD1. Germline V gene sequence: CDR1 SNHLY, CDR2 FYNNEI. The V segment lost 6 bases and the J segment 3 bases; nucleotides outside the gene matches: 3. The CDR3 covers 15 residues. DNA of the CDR3: TGTGCCAGCAGGGGGGACAGGGGGTACACCGGGGAGCTGTTTTTT. It encodes CASRGDRGYTGELFF.

The rearrangement joins TRBV28 to TRBJ2-7, with 8 positions matching TRBD2. CDR1 MDHEN and CDR2 SYDVKM come from the germline V gene. The CDR3 is 14 residues long. Trimming at V came to 6 bases and at J to 0 bases, leaving 4 bases not matched to a gene. Written as DNA, the CDR3 is TGTGCCAGCAGCCTAGCGGGCAACTCCTACGAGCAGTACTTC. Its translation is CASSLAGNSYEQYF.

This clonotype was recorded once. V usage is TRBV18 and J usage is TRBJ2-5; 8 bases agree with TRBD2. Per the germline V gene, CDR1 is KGHSH and CDR2 is LQKENI. V shed 3 bases, J shed 5 bases, and the junction held 8 bases outside the gene matches. The CDR3 totals 15 residues. The CDR3 is CASSPSTGLAETQYF. CDR3 DNA: TGTGCCAGCTCACCCTCAACCGGACTAGCTGAGACCCAGTACTTC.

The CDR3 sequence is CASSYLGRVYEQYF. The CDR3 DNA reads as TGTGCCAGCAGTTACCTGGGTAGGGTCTACGAGCAGTACTTC. The chain combines TRBV6-5 with TRBJ2-7; D is unclear. Germline assignment: CDR1 MNHEY and CDR2 SVGAGI. The CDR3 runs to 14 residues. Trimming left V 2 bases short and J 3 bases short, with 11 bases between.

This chain connects TRBV2 to TRBJ2-6, with D possibly matching TRBD2 (6 bases). CDR3 length: 15 residues. V was clipped by 6 bases and J by 2 bases, with 11 bases between them. In germline, CDR1 is SNHLY, CDR2 FYNNEI. The CDR3 spells CASRGGLPGANVLTF. The CDR3 DNA sequence: TGTGCCAGCAGGGGGGGACTTCCTGGGGCCAACGTCCTGACTTTC.

V usage is TRBV28 and J usage is TRBJ2-4; no firm D call. Trimming removed 6 bases at V and 0 bases at J, with 9 bases between. The length of the CDR3 is 14 residues. The germline V gene encodes CDR1 MDHEN and CDR2 SYDVKM. The CDR3 protein is CASRSDLAKNIQYF. Written as DNA, the CDR3 is TGTGCCAGCAGATCAGATTTAGCCAAAAACATTCAGTACTTC.

The rearrangement joins TRBV5-1 to TRBJ2-2, with D perhaps TRBD1 (5 bases). V lost 7 bases and J 0 bases, leaving 10 bases between the germline ends. Germline CDR1 reads SGHRS; CDR2 reads YFSETQ. There are 14 residues in the CDR3. CDR3 residues: CASRRQTNTGELFF. CDR3 DNA: TGCGCCAGCCGCAGACAGACGAACACCGGGGAGCTGTTTTTT.